This T cell receptor (beta chain) was identified during a study of T cell repertoires in cytomegalovirus infection. Overall study findings and caveats: Dominating the ex vivo response were HLA-C-restricted CMV-specific TCR beta clonotypes. Cumulative frequency of public TCR beta families picked out carriers of CMV plus the relevant HLA.

TCRdb reprocessed the reads via MiXCR and lists one record per CDR3 protein. The table has roughly 230,000 distinct CDR3 sequences, about a sixth seen once; the top ten hold roughly half. The table lists this clonotype with many counts. Its matching antigen is unknown. This CDR3 has 13 residues. Deletions cut 8 bases from V and 7 bases from J, with 15 bases between. The V gene's germline CDR1 is MNHEY and CDR2 SVGEGT. This sequence joins TRBV6-2 or TRBV6-3 and TRBJ2-1; the D gene could be TRBD1 or TRBD2 (5 bases each). The source of this sequence is a human donor in good health (CMV status not recorded). Some clones in this sample may be carry-over from other donors' samples. The sequencing input was CD8+ T cells from PBMCs. CDR3 region: CASGGGKRNEQFF. For the CDR3, the DNA is TGTGCCAGCGGTGGGGGAAAGAGGAATGAGCAGTTCTTC.